This T cell receptor beta chain stems from a study of CD8 T cells in Susac syndrome (dated 2019 in TCRdb). For the wider study: The study used repertoire sequencing to test whether antigen drove CD8+ T cell activation and differentiation in Susac syndrome.

RNA was extracted using the RNeasy kit, and roughly 0.5 to 1 microgram was reverse transcribed with random hexamers. TCR beta CDR3 regions were amplified with the immunoSEQ multiplex PCR assay covering 54 Vbeta and 13 Jbeta segments. To correct PCR amplification bias, a synthetic template baseline was used for both primer optimization and computational correction. Per the original workflow: Reads were annotated to V, D and J genes per IMGT and analyzed with immunoSEQ Analyzer, keeping only productive sequences. To calculate clonality, Shannon entropy was normalized by log2 of the number of productive unique sequences and then subtracted from one. For each patient and control, public and private clones were evaluated among the 100 most prevalent clones. Clones were defined as Susac-specific if absent from the healthy and MS cohorts, from around 1,000 published viral clones and from other ImmuneACCESS disease sequences. Through fastp at Q25 and MiXCR, TCRdb rebuilt clones from the public reads, retaining in-frame beta chains. Every entry covers one CDR3 protein and lists the most common genes and DNA from its rows. It is TCRdb's table, rather than the study itself, that gives the V and J calls and clone size. This sample lists some 160,000 distinct CDR3 sequences; roughly 94% were detected once. The ten most abundant clones make up approximately 0.075% of the sample.

Based on the germline V gene, the CDR1 and CDR2 sequences are ENHRY and SYGVKD. Trimming costs V 0 bases and J 4 bases, and their ends lie 6 bases apart. The CDR3 runs 13 amino acids, cysteine and phenylalanine included. Only the CDR3 DNA stays, 39 bases, in frame from base 1. High-throughput TCR beta sequencing profiled peripheral blood CD8+ and CD4+ T cells from healthy donors, Susac syndrome patients and multiple sclerosis patients. Healthy donors were age- and sex-matched controls. Bulk CD8+ and CD4+ T cells were purified by magnetic negative isolation, while CD8+ TEMRA cells were enriched using FACS. Blood was drawn into EDTA tubes, processed within 24 hours, and PBMCs were isolated by density gradient centrifugation. PBMCs intended for TCR sequencing were cryopreserved in liquid nitrogen and thawed later in a water bath at 37 degrees C. The sorted or isolated CD4+, CD8+ and CD8+ TEMRA cells reached a purity of at least 90%.

About this clonotype: Its antigen is unknown. No base quality values were provided; no much bigger clone lies one nucleotide off.

The study at large found these results: The number of individuals in the TCR sequencing and HLA analysis was acknowledged as relatively small.

The V and J segments used are TRBV10-3 and TRBJ1-2; no D gene can be assigned with confidence. This receptor was identified in a human donor in good health. The sequencing input was CD4+ T cells from PBMCs. The CDR3 has the sequence CAISESESYGYTF. The DNA sequence reads TGTGCCATCAGTGAGTCAGAAAGCTATGGCTACACCTTC.